The T cell receptor beta chain described here comes from a study of breast tumors, draining lymph nodes, adjacent tissues. Breast cancer patients provided tissue from their axillary draining lymph nodes. Germline V gene sequence: CDR1 SGHTA, CDR2 FQGTGA. The CDR3 has 14 residues. The trim removed 3 bases at V and 4 bases at J, leaving 1 base unmatched. Each CDR3 protein is one row after TCRdb ran MiXCR on the multiplex PCR reads. Of 200,000 or so distinct CDR3 sequences in the sample, over 25% are singletons; the top ten hold roughly 4%. Overall study results and limits: Data fit most tumor T cells coming from lymph node, expanding in tumor. The lymph node origin of tumor T cells was framed as consistent with a hypothesis, not demonstrated. Tumors had less TCR diversity than lymph nodes, more than nontumor tissue.

Ten or more counts support this clonotype. Its antigen is not identified. The receptor's source is a female donor with breast cancer. Some clones in this sample may be carry-over from other donors' samples. What was sequenced was axillary lymph node tissue. This rearrangement joins TRBV7-3 to TRBJ2-2, with 8 bases identical to TRBD1. The CDR3 coding sequence is TGTGCCAGCAGCTTGGACAGGGTCACCGGGGAGCTGTTTTTT. This gives the protein CASSLDRVTGELFF.